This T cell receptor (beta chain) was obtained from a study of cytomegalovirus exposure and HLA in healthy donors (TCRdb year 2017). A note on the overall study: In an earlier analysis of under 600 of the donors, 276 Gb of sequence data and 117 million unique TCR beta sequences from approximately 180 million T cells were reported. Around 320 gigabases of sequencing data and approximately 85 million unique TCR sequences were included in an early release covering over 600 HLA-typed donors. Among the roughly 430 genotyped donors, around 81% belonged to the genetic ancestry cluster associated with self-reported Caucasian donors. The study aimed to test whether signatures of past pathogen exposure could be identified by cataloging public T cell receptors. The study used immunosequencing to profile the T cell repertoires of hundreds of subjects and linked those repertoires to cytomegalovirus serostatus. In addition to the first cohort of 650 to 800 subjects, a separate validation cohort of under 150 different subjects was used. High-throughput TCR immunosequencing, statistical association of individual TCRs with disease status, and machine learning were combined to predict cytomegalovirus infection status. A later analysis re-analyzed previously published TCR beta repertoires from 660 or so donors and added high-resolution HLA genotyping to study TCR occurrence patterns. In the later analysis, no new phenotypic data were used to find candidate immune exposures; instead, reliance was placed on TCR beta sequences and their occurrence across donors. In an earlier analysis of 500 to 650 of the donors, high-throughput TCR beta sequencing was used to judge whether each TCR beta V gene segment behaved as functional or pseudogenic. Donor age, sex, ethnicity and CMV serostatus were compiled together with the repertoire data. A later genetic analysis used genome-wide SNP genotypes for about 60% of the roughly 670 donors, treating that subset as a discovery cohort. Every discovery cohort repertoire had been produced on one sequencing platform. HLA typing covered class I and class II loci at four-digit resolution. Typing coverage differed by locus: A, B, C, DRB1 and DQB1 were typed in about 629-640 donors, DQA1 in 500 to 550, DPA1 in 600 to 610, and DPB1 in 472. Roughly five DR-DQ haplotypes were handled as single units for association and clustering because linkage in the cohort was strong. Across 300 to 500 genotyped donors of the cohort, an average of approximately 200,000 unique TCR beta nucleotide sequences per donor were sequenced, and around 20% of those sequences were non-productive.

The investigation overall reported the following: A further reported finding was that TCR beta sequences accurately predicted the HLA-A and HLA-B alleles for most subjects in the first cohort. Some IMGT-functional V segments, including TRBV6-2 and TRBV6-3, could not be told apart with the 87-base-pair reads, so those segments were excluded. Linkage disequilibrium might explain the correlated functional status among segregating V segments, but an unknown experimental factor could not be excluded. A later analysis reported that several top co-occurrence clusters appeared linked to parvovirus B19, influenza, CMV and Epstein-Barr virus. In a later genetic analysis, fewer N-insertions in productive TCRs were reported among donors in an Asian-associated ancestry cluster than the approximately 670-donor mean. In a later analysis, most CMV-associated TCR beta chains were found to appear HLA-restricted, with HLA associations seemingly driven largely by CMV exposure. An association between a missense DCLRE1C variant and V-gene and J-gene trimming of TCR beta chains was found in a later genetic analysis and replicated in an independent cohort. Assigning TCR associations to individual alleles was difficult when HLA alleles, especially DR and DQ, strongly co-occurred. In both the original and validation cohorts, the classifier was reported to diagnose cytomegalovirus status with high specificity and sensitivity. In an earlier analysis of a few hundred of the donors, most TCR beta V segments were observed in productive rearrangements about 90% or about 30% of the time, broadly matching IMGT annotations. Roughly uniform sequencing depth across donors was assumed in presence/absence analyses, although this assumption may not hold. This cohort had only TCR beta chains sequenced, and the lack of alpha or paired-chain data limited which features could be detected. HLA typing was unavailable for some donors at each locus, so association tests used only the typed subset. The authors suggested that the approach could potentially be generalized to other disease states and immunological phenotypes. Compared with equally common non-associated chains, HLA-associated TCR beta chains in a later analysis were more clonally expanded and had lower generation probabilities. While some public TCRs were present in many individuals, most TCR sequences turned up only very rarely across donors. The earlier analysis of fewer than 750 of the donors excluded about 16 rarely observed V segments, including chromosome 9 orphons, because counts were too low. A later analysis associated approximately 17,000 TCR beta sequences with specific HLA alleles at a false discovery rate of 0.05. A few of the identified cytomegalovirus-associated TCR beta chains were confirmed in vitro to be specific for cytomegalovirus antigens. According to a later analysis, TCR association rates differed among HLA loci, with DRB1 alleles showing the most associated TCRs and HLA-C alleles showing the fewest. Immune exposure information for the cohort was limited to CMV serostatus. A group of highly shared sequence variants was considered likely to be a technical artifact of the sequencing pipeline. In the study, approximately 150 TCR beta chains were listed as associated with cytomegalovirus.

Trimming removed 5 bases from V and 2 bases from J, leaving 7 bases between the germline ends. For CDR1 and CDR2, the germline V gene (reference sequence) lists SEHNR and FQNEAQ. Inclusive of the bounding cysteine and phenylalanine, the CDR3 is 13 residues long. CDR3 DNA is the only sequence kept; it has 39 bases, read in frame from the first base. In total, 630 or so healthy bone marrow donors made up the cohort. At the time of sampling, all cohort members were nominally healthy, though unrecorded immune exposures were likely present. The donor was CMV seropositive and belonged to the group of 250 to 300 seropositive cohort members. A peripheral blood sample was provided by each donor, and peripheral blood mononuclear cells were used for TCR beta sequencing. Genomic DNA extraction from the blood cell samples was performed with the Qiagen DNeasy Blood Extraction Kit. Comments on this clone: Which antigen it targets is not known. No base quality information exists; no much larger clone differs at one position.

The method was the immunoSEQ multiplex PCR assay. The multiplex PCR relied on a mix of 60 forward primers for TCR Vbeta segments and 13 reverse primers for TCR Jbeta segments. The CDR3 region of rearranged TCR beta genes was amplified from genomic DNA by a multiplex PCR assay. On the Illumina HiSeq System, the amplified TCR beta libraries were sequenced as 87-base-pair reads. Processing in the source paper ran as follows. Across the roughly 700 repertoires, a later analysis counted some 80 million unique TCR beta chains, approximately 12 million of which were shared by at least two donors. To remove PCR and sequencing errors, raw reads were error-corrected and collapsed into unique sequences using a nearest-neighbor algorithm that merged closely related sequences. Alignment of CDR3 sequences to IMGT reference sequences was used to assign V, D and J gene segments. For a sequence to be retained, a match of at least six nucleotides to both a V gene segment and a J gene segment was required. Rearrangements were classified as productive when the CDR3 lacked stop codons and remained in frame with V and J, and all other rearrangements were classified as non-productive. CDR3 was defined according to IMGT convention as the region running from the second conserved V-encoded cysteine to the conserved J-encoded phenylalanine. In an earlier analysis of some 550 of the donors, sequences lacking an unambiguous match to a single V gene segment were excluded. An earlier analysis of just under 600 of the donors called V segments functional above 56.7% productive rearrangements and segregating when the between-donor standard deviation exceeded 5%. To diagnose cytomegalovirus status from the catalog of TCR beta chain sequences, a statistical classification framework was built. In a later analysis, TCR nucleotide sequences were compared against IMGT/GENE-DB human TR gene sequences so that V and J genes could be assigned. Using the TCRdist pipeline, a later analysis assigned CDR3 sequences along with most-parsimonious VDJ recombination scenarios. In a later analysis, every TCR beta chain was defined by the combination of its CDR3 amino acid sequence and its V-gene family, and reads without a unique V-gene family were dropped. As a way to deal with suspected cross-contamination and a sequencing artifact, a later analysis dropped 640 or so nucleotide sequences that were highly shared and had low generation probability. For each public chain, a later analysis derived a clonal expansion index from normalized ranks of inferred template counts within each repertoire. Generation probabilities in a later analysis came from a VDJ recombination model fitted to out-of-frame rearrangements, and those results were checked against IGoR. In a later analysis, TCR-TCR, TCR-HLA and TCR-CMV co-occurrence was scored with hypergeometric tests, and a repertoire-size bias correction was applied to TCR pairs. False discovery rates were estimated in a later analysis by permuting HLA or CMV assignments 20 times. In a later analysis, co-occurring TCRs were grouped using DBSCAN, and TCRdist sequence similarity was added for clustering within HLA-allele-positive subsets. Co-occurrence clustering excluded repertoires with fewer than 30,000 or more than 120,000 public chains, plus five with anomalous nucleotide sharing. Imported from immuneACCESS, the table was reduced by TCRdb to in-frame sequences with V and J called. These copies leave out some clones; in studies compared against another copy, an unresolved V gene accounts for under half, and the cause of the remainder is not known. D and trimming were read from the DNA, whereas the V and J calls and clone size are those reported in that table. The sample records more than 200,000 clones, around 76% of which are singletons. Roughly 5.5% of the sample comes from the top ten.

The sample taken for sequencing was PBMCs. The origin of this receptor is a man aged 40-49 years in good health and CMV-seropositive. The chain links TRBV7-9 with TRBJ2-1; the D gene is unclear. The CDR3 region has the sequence CASSQDTYNEQFF. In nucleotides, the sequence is TGTGCCAGCAGCCAGGATACCTACAATGAGCAGTTCTTC.